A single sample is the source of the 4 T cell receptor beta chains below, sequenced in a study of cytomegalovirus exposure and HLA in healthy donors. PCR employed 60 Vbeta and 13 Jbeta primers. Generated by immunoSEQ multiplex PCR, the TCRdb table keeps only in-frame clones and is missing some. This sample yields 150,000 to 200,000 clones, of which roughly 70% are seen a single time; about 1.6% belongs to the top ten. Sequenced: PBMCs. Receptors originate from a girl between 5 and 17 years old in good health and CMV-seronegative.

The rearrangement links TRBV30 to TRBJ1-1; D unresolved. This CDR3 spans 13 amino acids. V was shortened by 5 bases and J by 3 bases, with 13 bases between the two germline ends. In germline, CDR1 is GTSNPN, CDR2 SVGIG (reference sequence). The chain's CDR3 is CAWEKSGDTEAFF. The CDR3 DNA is TGTGCCTGGGAGAAATCGGGAGACACTGAAGCTTTCTTT. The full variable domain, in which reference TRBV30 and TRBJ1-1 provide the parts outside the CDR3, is SQTIHQWPATLVQPVGSPLSLECTVEGTSNPNLYWYRQAAGRGLQLLFYSVGIGQISSEVPQNLSASRPQDRQFILSSKKLLLSDSGFYLCAWEKSGDTEAFFGQGTRLTVV.

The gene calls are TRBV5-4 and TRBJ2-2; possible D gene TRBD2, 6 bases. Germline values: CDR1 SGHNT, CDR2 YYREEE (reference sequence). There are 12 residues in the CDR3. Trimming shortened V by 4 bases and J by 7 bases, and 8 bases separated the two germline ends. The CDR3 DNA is TGTGCCAGCAGCGGCGGGGACGGGGAGCTGTTTTTT. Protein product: CASSGGDGELFF.

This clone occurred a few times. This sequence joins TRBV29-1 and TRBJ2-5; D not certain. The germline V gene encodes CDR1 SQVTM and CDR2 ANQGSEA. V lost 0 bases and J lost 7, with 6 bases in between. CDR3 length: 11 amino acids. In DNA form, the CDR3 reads TGCAGCGTTGAAGATAGTGGGACCCAGTACTTC. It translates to CSVEDSGTQYF.

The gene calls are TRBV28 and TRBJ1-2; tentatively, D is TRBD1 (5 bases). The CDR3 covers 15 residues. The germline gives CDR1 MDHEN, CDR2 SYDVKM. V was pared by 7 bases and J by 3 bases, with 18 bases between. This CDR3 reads CASIGPTPRDYGYTF. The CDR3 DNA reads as TGTGCCAGCATAGGCCCCACCCCCAGGGACTATGGCTACACCTTC.